This TCR beta chain was retrieved from a study of blood T cell repertoires in COVID-19 (TCRdb year 2020). The study in broad terms: Samples from collaborators originated in the United States, Italy and Spain and spanned both the acute and convalescent phases of COVID-19. The material from the prospective study consisted of cDNA or gDNA derived from T cells, B-cell-depleted T cells, or PBMCs. Subjects who had been exposed to COVID-19, were actively infected with it, or had recovered from it provided the deeply sampled blood TCRbeta repertoires that made up the dataset. A freely available public database, intended as a resource for researchers studying the immune response to SARS-CoV-2, is where the repertoires were released. Samples came from the ongoing ImmuneRACE study (first 160 participants) plus 1,254 subjects from 6 global collaborators. The sample metadata nearly always contained a de-identified subject ID, COVID-19 status, age in years and sex. Where available, HLA class I and class II types were obtained from metadata supplied by the sample provider rather than from assay-based typing. What the authors observed across the whole study: The amount of clinical and demographic metadata varied by source and participant and was provided uncurated.

One collaborating source in Seattle enrolled patients while the patients were actively infected and followed the patients over time throughout the course of disease. Each collaborating institution followed its own protocols to collect whole blood in K2EDTA tubes. For TCRbeta analysis, collaborators shipped samples as frozen whole blood, isolated PBMCs, or DNA extracted from either of those sample types. The immunoSEQ Assay, a bias-controlled multiplex PCR, was used to amplify TCRbeta CDR3 regions from genomic DNA. The published analysis was carried out like this. The number of nucleated cells in each sample was estimated by amplification of reference gene primers within the assay. To quantify the absolute abundance of each unique TCRbeta CDR3 rearrangement, sequence reads were collapsed and filtered. For each sample, productive Simpson clonality was calculated as the square root of Simpson's diversity index over productive rearrangements. TCRdb provides this immuneACCESS table in a form limited to in-frame rearrangements. Some clones are lacking; in checked studies, under half of them reflect an unresolved V gene, and why the rest are absent is not known. V and J calls and clone size are as listed in that table; D and trimming were resolved from the DNA. The sample table lists 150,000 or so clones, 70% to 90% of them with a count of one. Approximately 8% of the sample comes from the top ten.

In regard to this clone: Its specific antigen is unknown. No much larger clone is present one base from it, and per-base qualities are unavailable.

From cysteine to phenylalanine, the CDR3 is 12 amino acids long. Just CDR3 DNA is preserved here, 36 bases in frame from base 1. CDR1 is given as SQVTM and CDR2 as ANQGSEA, both from the germline V gene. Trimming takes 6 bases off V and 2 bases off J; junction bases not matched to a gene: 3. Rearrangement joined TRBV29-1 to TRBJ1-1; TRBD1 aligns with 7 central bases. This clonotype originated in a woman in her fifties or sixties with COVID-19, enrolled during active disease. Input material: peripheral blood. The sequenced DNA: TGCAGCGTGACAGGGTCTAACACTGAAGCTTTCTTT. Translated, this is CSVTGSNTEAFF.